The sequence of this TCR beta chain was determined in a study of blood T cell repertoires in COVID-19. Study as a whole: Specimens from acute and convalescent COVID-19 originated in the United States, Italy and Spain. T cells, B-cell-depleted T cells, or PBMCs provided the cDNA or gDNA that served as material.

Sequencing was performed with immunoSEQ multiplex PCR; in TCRdb, only in-frame clones are kept and a portion is missing. The repertoire holds 150,000 or so clones, with approximately 90% as singletons. In germline, CDR1 is LGHNA, CDR2 YSLEER. CDR3 size: 13 residues. Trimming pared 4 bases from V and 11 bases from J, leaving 15 bases between. The sequenced material came from peripheral blood. This chain uses TRBV4-3 with TRBJ2-4, with D maybe TRBD2 (5 bases). The TCR comes from a human donor in a cohort sampled during active COVID-19. CDR3: CASSRSEDGVQYF. In DNA, the CDR3 is TGCGCCAGCAGCCGTTCGGAGGACGGCGTTCAGTACTTC.